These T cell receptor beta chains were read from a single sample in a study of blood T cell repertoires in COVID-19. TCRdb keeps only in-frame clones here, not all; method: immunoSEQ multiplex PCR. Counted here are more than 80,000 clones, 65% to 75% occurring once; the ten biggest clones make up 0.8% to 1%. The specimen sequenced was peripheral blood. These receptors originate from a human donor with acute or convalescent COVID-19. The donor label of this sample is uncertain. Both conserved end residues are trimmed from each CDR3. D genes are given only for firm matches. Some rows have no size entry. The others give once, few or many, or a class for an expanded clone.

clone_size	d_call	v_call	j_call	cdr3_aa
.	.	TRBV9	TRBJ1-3	ASSVDASSGNTIY
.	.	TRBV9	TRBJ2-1	ASSVAGNYNEQF
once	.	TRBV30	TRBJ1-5	AWSSGRGGNQPQH
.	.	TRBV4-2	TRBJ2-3	ASSQDRTGTDTQY
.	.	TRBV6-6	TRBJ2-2	ASSYPPTANTGELF
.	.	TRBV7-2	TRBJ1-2	ASRLYRAEEFGYT
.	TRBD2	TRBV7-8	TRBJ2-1	ASSLALGSGGYSSYNEQF
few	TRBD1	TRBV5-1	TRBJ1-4	ASRRDSRLEKLF
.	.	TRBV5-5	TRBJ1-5	ASSLADYGNQPQH
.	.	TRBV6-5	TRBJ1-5	AHDEGNQPQH
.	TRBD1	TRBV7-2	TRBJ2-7	ASRWDSYEQY
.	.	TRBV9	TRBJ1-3	ASSVAWGGLSSGNTIY
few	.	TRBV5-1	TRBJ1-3	ASSSGTRDTIY
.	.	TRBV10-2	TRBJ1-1	ASMSGDNTEAF
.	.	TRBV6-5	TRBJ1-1	AIRRGMNTEAF
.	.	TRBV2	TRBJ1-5	ASNRGGNQPQH
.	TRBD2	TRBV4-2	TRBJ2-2	ASSQGLAGEYTGELF
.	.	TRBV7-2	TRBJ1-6	ASTPSRSFYNSPLH
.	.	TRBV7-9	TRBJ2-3	ASSLGSTDTQY